One sample yielded the 24 T cell receptor beta chains listed below, sequenced in a study of early T cells in non-severe SARS-CoV-2 infection. TCRdb re-called the 5' RACE reads through MiXCR, storing one row per CDR3 protein. This repertoire shows approximately 99,000 distinct CDR3 sequences, about 12% found once; its top ten account for 3.1%. The sequencing sample was made of whole blood. These receptors came from an adult who was a healthcare worker with PCR-confirmed SARS-CoV-2 infection or an uninfected control (not recorded which).

The chain carries TRBV9 and TRBJ2-3; either TRBD1 or TRBD2 may fit D (5 bases each). This CDR3 has 15 residues. Deletions cut 3 bases from V and 9 bases from J, with 20 bases between. Germline lookup yields CDR1 SGDLS and CDR2 YYNGEE. CDR3 in DNA: TGTGCCAGCAGCGCCGCCGGGACGCCTGTTGAGACGCAGTATTTT. This encodes CASSAAGTPVETQYF. Filled out from reference TRBV9 and TRBJ2-3, the complete variable domain reads DSGVTQTPKHLITATGQRVTLRCSPRSGDLSVYWYQQSLDQGLQFLIQYYNGEERAKGNILERFSAQQFPDLHSELNLSSLELGDSALYFCASSAAGTPVETQYFGPGTRLTVL.

The table lists this clonotype with many counts. This chain links TRBV2 with TRBJ1-1; a possible D gene is TRBD1 (6 bases). The CDR3 has 14 residues. Trimming left V 0 bases short and J 11 bases short, with 16 bases between. Germline-derived CDR1 and CDR2 are SNHLY and FYNNEI. The CDR3 nucleotides are TGTGCCAGCAGTGAAGCGCTTCCTACAGGGTTTGCTTTCTTT. Translating it yields CASSEALPTGFAFF.

This clonotype occurred many times. V gene TRBV5-6 combines with J gene TRBJ1-3; D unclear. CDR3 length: 15 amino acids. Germline V gene sequence: CDR1 SGHDT, CDR2 YYEEEE. V was trimmed by 1 base and J by 4 bases, leaving 12 bases between them. The CDR3 region has the DNA TGTGCCAGCAGCTTGTACAGCCTGGGAGGAAACACCATATATTTT. Its protein is CASSLYSLGGNTIYF.

This clonotype came up once. The rearrangement links TRBV5-4 to TRBJ2-2, with D possibly called TRBD1 or TRBD2 (6 bases each). This CDR3 contains 15 residues. V was cut by 4 bases and J by 2 bases, with 12 bases left in between. Germline CDR1 reads SGHNT; CDR2 reads YYREEE (reference sequence). As DNA, the CDR3 is TGTGCCAGCAGCCGAGGGGGGCTAAACACCGGGGAGCTGTTTTTT. Translating gives CASSRGGLNTGELFF.

This clonotype was observed at least ten times. The V call is TRBV9, the J call TRBJ2-1; D could derive from TRBD1 or TRBD2 (5 bases each). The CDR3 length is 16 residues. In germline, CDR1 is SGDLS, CDR2 YYNGEE. V was pared by 0 bases and J by 7 bases, with 17 bases between. Written as DNA, the CDR3 is TGTGCCAGCAGCGTAGCGCCGGGGTTGGGGGAAAATGAGCAGTTCTTC. Its protein is CASSVAPGLGENEQFF. The complete variable domain, with remaining parts taken from reference TRBV9 and TRBJ2-1, reads DSGVTQTPKHLITATGQRVTLRCSPRSGDLSVYWYQQSLDQGLQFLIQYYNGEERAKGNILERFSAQQFPDLHSELNLSSLELGDSALYFCASSVAPGLGENEQFFGPGTRLTVL.

This clonotype was counted between two and nine times. This chain uses TRBV19 with TRBJ2-1; D not resolved. V was clipped by 3 bases and J by 7 bases, with 10 bases between them. This CDR3 comprises 13 residues. The germline V gene has CDR1 LNHDA and CDR2 SQIVND (reference sequence). The CDR3 DNA follows: TGTGCCAGTAGTATGGGTGGCCTAAATGAGCAGTTCTTC. Its translation: CASSMGGLNEQFF.

This clonotype was detected ten times or more. The chain is built from TRBV10-3 and TRBJ2-3; a possible D gene is TRBD1 (5 bases). V was shortened by 8 bases and J by 3 bases, with 9 bases between the two germline ends. Per germline, CDR1 ENHRY and CDR2 SYGVKD. The CDR3 contains 12 residues. CDR3 protein: CAISKGTDTQYF. The CDR3 coding sequence is TGTGCCATCTCGAAGGGGACAGATACGCAGTATTTT.

Only a few counts were recorded for this clonotype. This chain links TRBV7-6 with TRBJ1-1, with unresolved D. V gave up 3 bases and J gave up 0 bases, with 5 bases separating them. The CDR3 sequence is 13 residues long. Germline values: CDR1 SGHVS, CDR2 FNYEAQ. The CDR3 DNA follows: TGTGCCAGCAGCTTCAGGCTGAACACTGAAGCTTTCTTT. Translation: CASSFRLNTEAFF.

This clonotype appeared many times. V gene TRBV7-2 combines with J gene TRBJ2-5, with D unresolved. The CDR3 spans 12 residues. Germline loops: CDR1 SGHTA, CDR2 FQGNSA. Trimming removed 1 base at V and 7 bases at J, with 7 bases between. The CDR3 coding sequence is TGTGCCAGCAGCTTAGGGCCTGGGACCCAGTACTTC. Its protein product is CASSLGPGTQYF.

This clonotype was seen a handful of times. V usage is TRBV28 and J usage is TRBJ1-4; D call uncertain. Trimming cost V 6 bases and J 3 bases, with 11 bases left between them. This CDR3 is built from 14 residues. CDR1 is MDHEN and CDR2 is SYDVKM in the germline V gene. DNA for the CDR3: TGTGCCAGCAGAAACAATTTGGCTAATGAAAAACTGTTTTTT. Protein product: CASRNNLANEKLFF. Based on the CDR3 plus reference TRBV28 and TRBJ1-4, the full variable domain is DVKVTQSSRYLVKRTGEKVFLECVQDMDHENMFWYRQDPGLGLRLIYFSYDVKMKEKGDIPEGYSVSREKKERFSLILESASTNQTSMYLCASRNNLANEKLFFGSGTQLSVL.

This clonotype was observed a handful of times. The J gene is TRBJ2-5, the V gene TRBV28; D perhaps matches TRBD2 (6 bases). CDR3 size: 15 residues. Between the trimmed V and J ends, which lost 6 bases and 1 base, there was a span of 15 bases. Looked up from germline, CDR1 is MDHEN and CDR2 is SYDVKM. This CDR3 reads CASSALTRGQETQYF. Here the CDR3 DNA reads TGTGCCAGCAGCGCCCTGACTAGGGGCCAAGAGACCCAGTACTTC.

This clonotype was found a few times. V and J are TRBV6-1 and TRBJ2-3, with 11 bases aligning to TRBD2. Germline trimming cut 5 bases from V and 2 bases from J; bases unmatched to any gene: 6. This CDR3 is 16 amino acids long. Germline assignment: CDR1 MNHNS and CDR2 SASEGT. The chain's CDR3 is CASSPTSGGYTDTQYF. The CDR3 DNA sequence: TGTGCCAGCAGTCCTACTAGCGGGGGATACACAGATACGCAGTATTTT.

The V gene is TRBV5-4, the J gene TRBJ1-2, with D possibly being TRBD1 (6 bases). V shed 3 bases and J shed 2 bases, with 11 bases lying between them. Germline V CDR1 and CDR2: SGHNT, YYREEE (reference sequence). The CDR3 contains 14 residues. In DNA form, the CDR3 reads TGTGCCAGCAGCTGGCAAGGGGGGAACTATGGCTACACCTTC. Its translation: CASSWQGGNYGYTF.

This chain connects TRBV12-3 or TRBV12-4 to TRBJ2-4, with D possibly TRBD1 on 6 matching bases. This CDR3 is 18 amino acids long. V lost 4 bases to trimming and J lost 1 base, with 20 bases between them. This CDR3 reads CASSSFRVPQGAKNIQYF. CDR3 DNA sequence: TGTGCCAGCAGTTCCTTTAGGGTCCCACAGGGCGCCAAAAACATTCAGTACTTC.

This clonotype has at least ten counts. The rearrangement links TRBV5-6 to TRBJ1-1, with D unresolved. This CDR3 is 11 amino acids long. In germline, CDR1 is SGHDT, CDR2 YYEEEE. The V end was cut by 2 bases, the J end by 2 bases, with 1 base between. CDR3 nucleotides: TGTGCCAGCAGCTTCAACACTGAAGCTTTCTTT. Its protein is CASSFNTEAFF.

In regard to this clonotype: Just one base apart from a much larger clone, this may be a read error. The chain combines TRBV5-6 with TRBJ2-1, with 10 bases aligning to TRBD1. The V gene end was trimmed by 4 bases and the J gene end by 2 bases; junction bases not matched to a gene: 3. Looked up from germline, CDR1 is SGHDT and CDR2 is YYEEEE. This CDR3 has 15 amino acids. In nucleotides, the CDR3 is TGTGCCAGCAGCGCCGGGACAGGGGCCTACAATGAGCAGTTCTTC. It specifies CASSAGTGAYNEQFF.

V gene TRBV28 combines with J gene TRBJ2-5; D might be TRBD1 (5 bases). Germline values: CDR1 MDHEN, CDR2 SYDVKM. The V gene lost 6 bases and the J gene lost 4 bases, with 9 bases spanning the gap. This CDR3 comprises 12 residues. The CDR3 is CASSSRGETQYF. CDR3 nucleotides: TGTGCCAGCAGCTCTAGGGGAGAGACCCAGTACTTC.

This clonotype was recorded at least ten times. V gene TRBV19 combines with J gene TRBJ2-3; 8 positions match TRBD2. Germline loops: CDR1 LNHDA, CDR2 SQIVND (reference sequence). This CDR3 has 15 residues. V gave up 3 bases and J gave up 1 base; unmatched junction bases: 3. The CDR3 loop reads CASSINGRGTDTQYF. In DNA form, the CDR3 reads TGTGCCAGTAGTATCAACGGGAGGGGCACAGATACGCAGTATTTT.

The sample holds a few counts of this clonotype. The chain carries TRBV7-9 and TRBJ2-3; the D is unclear. CDR1 and CDR2 from the germline V gene are SEHNR and FQNEAQ (reference sequence). The CDR3 has 12 amino acids. V was trimmed by 7 bases and J by 4 bases, leaving 9 bases between them. The DNA of the CDR3 is TGTGCCAGCACCCCTGAGTCAGATACGCAGTATTTT. Amino acids: CASTPESDTQYF. The full variable domain, completed using reference TRBV7-9 and TRBJ2-3, is DTGVSQNPRHKITKRGQNVTFRCDPISEHNRLYWYRQTLGQGPEFLTYFQNEAQLEKSRLLSDRFSAERPKGSFSTLEIQRTEQGDSAMYLCASTPESDTQYFGPGTRLTVL.

This clonotype was seen at least ten times. The chain has TRBV20-1 and TRBJ2-5, with D possibly TRBD1 on 6 matching bases. V was cut by 7 bases and J by 1 base, with 13 bases left in between. The CDR3 sequence is 13 residues long. CDR1 and CDR2 (germline): DFQATT, SNEGSKA (reference sequence). This chain's CDR3 is CSVQGQLQETQYF. CDR3 coding DNA: TGCAGTGTTCAGGGACAACTCCAAGAGACCCAGTACTTC.

This clonotype came up a few times. Written as DNA, the CDR3 is TGCAGCGTTCTAGGTCTACCTGGAGGGGAGCAGTACTTC. It specifies CSVLGLPGGEQYF. The V and J genes are TRBV29-1 and TRBJ2-7, with D possibly matching TRBD2 (6 bases). The germline gives CDR1 SQVTM, CDR2 ANQGSEA. V was clipped by 5 bases and J by 7 bases, with 18 bases between them. The CDR3 is 13 residues long.

A note on this clonotype: A much larger clone differs by one base, so this may be a read error. The gene calls are TRBV5-6 and TRBJ2-7, with D perhaps matching TRBD2 (5 bases). V dropped 0 bases and J dropped 7 bases, with 11 bases sitting between them. The CDR3 is 13 amino acids. Germline V gene data show CDR1 as SGHDT and CDR2 as YYEEEE. CDR3 sequence: CASSLEDLVEQYF. For the CDR3, the DNA is TGTGCCAGCAGCTTGGAGGACTTAGTTGAGCAGTACTTC.

The DNA for the CDR3 is TGTGCCAGCAGCTTAGCGTGCAGCGCTCCCTACGAGCAGTACTTC. Protein product: CASSLACSAPYEQYF. The chain carries TRBV7-2 and TRBJ2-7, with D unresolved. Looked up from germline, CDR1 is SGHTA and CDR2 is FQGNSA. V lost 0 bases to trimming and J lost 2 bases, with 11 bases between them. The CDR3 totals 15 residues. Full variable domain (missing parts from reference TRBV7-2 and TRBJ2-7): GAGVSQSPSNKVTEKGKDVELRCDPISGHTALYWYRQSLGQGLEFLIYFQGNSAPDKSGLPSDRFSAERTGGSVSTLTIQRTQQEDSAVYLCASSLACSAPYEQYFGPGTRLTVT.

This clonotype qualifies as medium-sized. V gene TRBV11-2 combines with J gene TRBJ2-3; 11 bases line up with TRBD2. The J segment lost 3 bases and the V segment lost 5 bases, leaving 1 base of the junction unmatched. Germline CDR1 is SGHAT and CDR2 is FQNNGV. The CDR3 totals 14 residues. For the CDR3, the DNA is TGTGCCAGCAGCCCTAGCGGGAGGACAGATACGCAGTATTTT. It specifies CASSPSGRTDTQYF.